The 19 T cell receptor beta chains below were found in one sample sequenced in a study of blood T cells in healthy people across ages. PCR was performed a second time for 7 to 11 cycles using a sample-barcoded 5' primer and a J-beta primer mix. Using its own MiXCR run on the 5' RACE reads, TCRdb lists one record per CDR3 protein. The table lists around 800,000 distinct CDR3 sequences, about 59% of them singletons. The sequenced sample was blood. The receptor set was obtained from a man aged 30-40 years in good health.

A word on this clonotype: A much bigger clone sits one base away, suggesting this may be a read error. CDR3 residues: CASSWGQTDTQYF. CDR3 nucleotides: TGTGCCAGCAGTTGGGGGCAGACAGATACGCAGTATTTT. This chain uses TRBV12-3 or TRBV12-4 with TRBJ2-3; D perhaps matches TRBD1 (6 bases). The length of the CDR3 is 13 residues. With 4 bases removed from V and 3 bases from J, the gap between germline ends came to 8 bases.

CDR3 DNA sequence: TGCGCCAGCCGCGAGGGGGTTAGCAATCAGCCCCAGCATTTT. It specifies CASREGVSNQPQHF. The chain links TRBV5-1 to TRBJ1-5; maybe TRBD1 (6 bases). The germline V gene has CDR1 SGHRS and CDR2 YFSETQ. The ends were cut back, 7 bases at V and 0 bases at J, with 11 bases in the middle. The CDR3 runs to 14 residues.

The V gene is TRBV12-3 or TRBV12-4, the J gene TRBJ2-3; TRBD2 matches at 7 bases. The CDR3 spans 12 residues. The ends lost 6 bases at V and 10 bases at J; junction bases unmatched: 7. In DNA form, the CDR3 reads TGTGCCAGCAGCGGGACTGGGGGGGCGCAGTATTTT. It encodes CASSGTGGAQYF.

The chain couples TRBV12-3 or TRBV12-4 to TRBJ2-3; 10 bases align to TRBD2. Germline trimming cut 10 bases from V and 5 bases from J; bases unmatched to any gene: 12. The CDR3 contains 15 residues. The CDR3 nucleotides are TGTGCCACCGCAAGCAGCGGGGGGGCAGTAGATACGCAGTATTTT. This encodes CATASSGGAVDTQYF.

V gene TRBV7-2 combines with J gene TRBJ2-5; 7 nucleotides line up with TRBD2. CDR1 SGHTA and CDR2 FQGNSA come from the germline V gene. Unmatched junction bases numbered 8, after V lost 3 bases and J lost 1 base. The CDR3 spans 16 residues. The CDR3 bases are TGTGCCAGCAGCTTGGGGACGACTAGCCTCCAAGAGACCCAGTACTTC. It yields the protein CASSLGTTSLQETQYF.

The V call is TRBV4-2, the J call TRBJ2-5; maybe TRBD2 (5 bases). This CDR3 has 13 amino acids. Between the trimmed V and J ends, which lost 7 bases and 4 bases, there was a span of 13 bases. In germline, CDR1 is LGHNA, CDR2 YNFKEQ. The CDR3 is CASTTSNAETQYF. The CDR3 DNA is TGTGCCAGCACAACTAGTAACGCAGAGACCCAGTACTTC.

This sequence joins TRBV7-2 and TRBJ2-1; D gene uncertain. Germline V gives CDR1 SGHTA, CDR2 FQGNSA. Trimming removed 5 bases at V and 7 bases at J, with 9 bases between. The CDR3 totals 12 residues. The CDR3 region is CASSRIGNEQFF. For the CDR3, the DNA is TGTGCCAGCAGCCGAATTGGGAATGAGCAGTTCTTC. The full variable domain, in which reference TRBV7-2 and TRBJ2-1 provide the parts outside the CDR3, is GAGVSQSPSNKVTEKGKDVELRCDPISGHTALYWYRQSLGQGLEFLIYFQGNSAPDKSGLPSDRFSAERTGGSVSTLTIQRTQQEDSAVYLCASSRIGNEQFFGPGTRLTVL.

This rearrangement joins TRBV3-1 to TRBJ2-2; no firm D call. Per germline, CDR1 LGHDT and CDR2 YNNKEL (reference sequence). The CDR3 runs to 16 residues. V was clipped by 2 bases and J by 1 base, with 11 bases between them. CDR3 coding DNA: TGTGCCAGCAGCCAAAGGCAGAGTCTGAACACCGGGGAGCTGTTTTTT. Translated: CASSQRQSLNTGELFF.

The V call is TRBV3-1, the J call TRBJ2-3, with 8 bases aligning to TRBD1. The CDR3 is made up of 16 amino acids. CDR1 is LGHDT and CDR2 is YNNKEL in the germline V gene (reference sequence). Germline trimming cut 4 bases from V and 2 bases from J; bases unmatched to any gene: 8. The CDR3 DNA reads TGTGCCAGCAGCCCCCCTGGGACAGGAGACACAGATACGCAGTATTTT. Protein: CASSPPGTGDTDTQYF.

This rearrangement joins TRBV6-2 or TRBV6-3 to TRBJ2-7, with D uncertain. This CDR3 has 14 amino acids. The ends were cut back, 3 bases at V and 4 bases at J, with 13 bases in the middle. Germline CDR1 is MNHEY and CDR2 is SVGEGT. CDR3 nucleotide sequence: TGTGCCAGCAGTTATCGAGCAGGCCCATACGAGCAGTACTTC. This encodes CASSYRAGPYEQYF.

J is TRBJ1-4 and V is TRBV5-1, with D possibly TRBD1 on 5 matching bases. Trimming cost V 3 bases and J 0 bases, with 6 bases left between them. Germline V gives CDR1 SGHRS, CDR2 YFSETQ. This CDR3 comprises 14 residues. The chain's CDR3 is CASSWTPTNEKLFF. Here the CDR3 DNA reads TGCGCCAGCAGCTGGACACCAACTAATGAAAAACTGTTTTTT.

This clonotype has a handful of counts. The CDR3 reads CSVAGGQGAYEQYF. CDR3 DNA sequence: TGCAGCGTTGCGGGGGGACAGGGGGCCTACGAGCAGTACTTC. This sequence joins TRBV29-1 and TRBJ2-7; 11 nucleotides line up with TRBD1. The CDR3 runs to 14 residues. Germline lookup yields CDR1 SQVTM and CDR2 ANQGSEA. Trimming removed 4 bases from V and 2 bases from J; junction bases left unmatched: 4.

This sequence joins TRBV12-3 or TRBV12-4 and TRBJ2-3; D is unclear. This CDR3 contains 16 residues. Trimming cost V 0 bases and J 4 bases, with 14 bases left between them. In DNA, the CDR3 is TGTGCCAGCAGTTTAGCGGCGCCCCGAGTCGCAGATACGCAGTATTTT. This codes for CASSLAAPRVADTQYF.

The chain has TRBV7-9 and TRBJ2-7; the D gene is possibly TRBD1 (6 bases). Trimming stripped 8 bases from V and 4 bases from J, with 15 bases between. Germline CDR1 and CDR2: SEHNR and FQNEAQ (reference sequence). There are 13 residues in the CDR3. CDR3 in DNA: TGTGCCAGCGCCCGGGACAAGCATTACGAGCAGTACTTC. It translates to CASARDKHYEQYF.

This clonotype was observed a few times. This chain uses TRBV27 with TRBJ2-7; 11 bases agree with TRBD1. J was trimmed by 1 base and V by 9 bases; bases with no gene match: 14. CDR1 and CDR2 (germline): MNHEY, SMNVEV (reference sequence). The CDR3 is 17 residues long. The CDR3 DNA reads as TGTGCCAGTATCAGGTCACGGACAGGGGGCGGGTCCTACGAGCAGTACTTC. Protein product: CASIRSRTGGGSYEQYF.

This clonotype was picked up one time. The V call is TRBV6-1, the J call TRBJ2-3; D call uncertain. Germline CDR1 MNHNS, CDR2 SASEGT. The V end was cut by 7 bases, the J end by 14 bases, with 16 bases between. There are 11 residues in the CDR3. This CDR3 reads CASIVWLSGYF. Here the CDR3 DNA reads TGTGCCAGCATCGTCTGGCTCTCGGGGTATTTT.

Worth noting for this clonotype: The conserved closing phenylalanine or tryptophan is absent in this CDR3, likely reflecting a read error. No DNA is shown, since the ends of the CDR3 on it are uncertain; the CDR3 is the one TCRdb lists. J is TRBJ2-1 and V is TRBV20-1; no DNA check was done on the table's D call, TRBD2. Germline CDR1 DFQATT, CDR2 SNEGSKA (reference sequence). Including both end residues, the CDR3 is 8 amino acids long. CDR3 residues: CSVILSSG.

This clonotype was observed a single time. The rearrangement uses TRBV14 and TRBJ1-1; D not certain. This CDR3 has 16 amino acids. The germline V gene has CDR1 SGHDN and CDR2 FVKESK. Trimming took off 0 bases at V and 5 bases at J, with 16 bases between the two ends. Here the CDR3 reads CASSQDLRGVGTEAFF. The CDR3 DNA sequence: TGTGCCAGCAGCCAAGATCTTCGGGGAGTCGGGACTGAAGCTTTCTTT.

The chain has TRBV9 and TRBJ2-6, with 8 bases that match TRBD2. V lost 5 bases, J lost 0 bases, and 7 bases stayed unmatched. The CDR3 runs 17 residues. From germline, CDR1 is SGDLS and CDR2 YYNGEE. The CDR3 here is CASRSSGPDSGANVLTF. CDR3 in DNA: TGTGCCAGCAGATCTAGCGGGCCTGACTCTGGGGCCAACGTCCTGACTTTC.